The rows below give T cell receptor beta chains drawn from one sample of a study of naive and memory T cell subsets. TCRdb re-analysed the UMI-ligation and nested PCR reads in MiXCR, keeping a single row per CDR3 protein. The data hold tens of thousands of distinct CDR3 sequences, with roughly 13% observed a single time. Specimen: central memory CD4+ T cells from blood. Receptor source: a human donor in good health. Both conserved end residues are part of each CDR3. D genes are given only for firm matches. The listing skips clone size in some rows; elsewhere it reads once, few, many or a size class.

abundance: few; j_gene: TRBJ2-3; d_gene: TRBD1; v_gene: TRBV28; CDR3nt: TGTGCCAGCGCCGCTGGGACAGGGCGAGATACGCAGTATTTT; CDR3aa: CASAAGTGRDTQYF
abundance: NA; j_gene: TRBJ2-1; d_gene: NA; v_gene: TRBV29-1; CDR3nt: TGCAGCGCCGGGGATGGCAATGAGCAGTTCTTC; CDR3aa: CSAGDGNEQFF
abundance: NA; j_gene: TRBJ2-1; d_gene: TRBD2; v_gene: TRBV18; CDR3nt: TGTGCCAGCGCCGGACTAGCTGACTACAATGAGCAGTTCTTC; CDR3aa: CASAGLADYNEQFF
abundance: NA; j_gene: TRBJ2-1; d_gene: TRBD2; v_gene: TRBV9; CDR3nt: TGTGCCAGCAGCGTCTCCTTAGCGGGGGTTTACAATGAGCAGTTCTTC; CDR3aa: CASSVSLAGVYNEQFF
abundance: few; j_gene: TRBJ2-5; d_gene: NA; v_gene: TRBV7-9; CDR3nt: TGTGCCAGCAGCTTAAGTCCGGTCGTGACCCAGTACTTC; CDR3aa: CASSLSPVVTQYF
abundance: NA; j_gene: TRBJ1-2; d_gene: NA; v_gene: TRBV12-5; CDR3nt: TGTGCTAGTGGTTTGGTACTCAGTGGCTACACCTTC; CDR3aa: CASGLVLSGYTF
abundance: few; j_gene: TRBJ2-1; d_gene: NA; v_gene: TRBV7-7; CDR3nt: TGTGCCAGCAGCTTAGCGGGAGATTGGAATGAGCAGTTCTTC; CDR3aa: CASSLAGDWNEQFF
abundance: many; j_gene: TRBJ2-1; d_gene: NA; v_gene: TRBV4-1; CDR3nt: TGCGCCAGCAGCCAATTTCAGGGGATCTACAATGAGCAGTTCTTC; CDR3aa: CASSQFQGIYNEQFF
abundance: NA; j_gene: TRBJ2-4; d_gene: TRBD1; v_gene: TRBV2; CDR3nt: TGTGCCAGCAGTGGACAGGGGGCTACCAAAAACATTCAGTACTTC; CDR3aa: CASSGQGATKNIQYF
abundance: NA; j_gene: TRBJ2-1; d_gene: TRBD2; v_gene: TRBV5-1; CDR3nt: TGCGCCAGCGTGTCCGGGACTAGCTTCTACAATGAGCAGTTCTTC; CDR3aa: CASVSGTSFYNEQFF
abundance: NA; j_gene: TRBJ2-3; d_gene: NA; v_gene: TRBV20-1; CDR3nt: TGCAGTGCTAGAGTGGGGCAGGTACCTTTTAGCACAGATACGCAGTATTTT; CDR3aa: CSARVGQVPFSTDTQYF
abundance: few; j_gene: TRBJ1-4; d_gene: NA; v_gene: TRBV25-1; CDR3nt: TGTGCCAGCAGTGATCCCCAGGGCGTGGGTGAAAAACTGTTTTTT; CDR3aa: CASSDPQGVGEKLFF
abundance: many; j_gene: TRBJ2-7; d_gene: NA; v_gene: TRBV7-9; CDR3nt: TGTGCCAGCAGCTCCAACAGGGAGGTGGTGGAGCAGTACTTC; CDR3aa: CASSSNREVVEQYF
abundance: NA; j_gene: TRBJ2-5; d_gene: TRBD2; v_gene: TRBV4-1; CDR3nt: TGCGCCAGCAGCCAAACAGGTCTAGCGGGAGGGGGGTACCAAGAGACCCAGTACTTC; CDR3aa: CASSQTGLAGGGYQETQYF
abundance: few; j_gene: TRBJ2-7; d_gene: NA; v_gene: TRBV7-2; CDR3nt: TGTGCCAGCAGCCCAGTGGGTAATTCGGACGAGCAGTACTTC; CDR3aa: CASSPVGNSDEQYF
abundance: few; j_gene: TRBJ1-5; d_gene: NA; v_gene: TRBV3-1; CDR3nt: TGTGCCAGCAGCCACGGAAAATTGCCCCAGCATTTT; CDR3aa: CASSHGKLPQHF
abundance: NA; j_gene: TRBJ1-2; d_gene: NA; v_gene: TRBV28; CDR3nt: TGTGCCAGCAGTTTAGGTTCGACAGTTAACTATGGCTACACCTTC; CDR3aa: CASSLGSTVNYGYTF
abundance: NA; j_gene: TRBJ1-5; d_gene: TRBD1; v_gene: TRBV28; CDR3nt: TGTGCCAGCAGTTTTCGGACAGGGTGGCATCAGCCCCAGCATTTT; CDR3aa: CASSFRTGWHQPQHF
abundance: few; j_gene: TRBJ1-1; d_gene: NA; v_gene: TRBV5-1; CDR3nt: TGCGCCAGCAGCGTTATGGACAGCTCTGAAGCTTTCTTT; CDR3aa: CASSVMDSSEAFF
abundance: few; j_gene: TRBJ1-1; d_gene: NA; v_gene: TRBV6-2/TRBV6-3; CDR3nt: TGTGCCAGCAGTACGCATTTGAACACTGAAGCTTTCTTT; CDR3aa: CASSTHLNTEAFF
abundance: NA; j_gene: TRBJ2-4; d_gene: TRBD1; v_gene: TRBV20-1; CDR3nt: TGCAGTGCTTTCCAGACAGGGGTGATCAAAAACATTCAGTACTTC; CDR3aa: CSAFQTGVIKNIQYF
abundance: few; j_gene: TRBJ2-2; d_gene: NA; v_gene: TRBV20-1; CDR3nt: TGCAGTGCGCAGGACAACCGAAACACCGGGGAGCTGTTTTTT; CDR3aa: CSAQDNRNTGELFF
abundance: few; j_gene: TRBJ2-7; d_gene: NA; v_gene: TRBV11-2; CDR3nt: TGTGCCAGCAGCTTTGCAGGGGCCTACGAGCAGTACTTC; CDR3aa: CASSFAGAYEQYF
abundance: NA; j_gene: TRBJ2-6; d_gene: NA; v_gene: TRBV20-1; CDR3nt: TGCAGTGCTAGACCCACCCTCTCTGGGGCCAACGTCCTGACTTTC; CDR3aa: CSARPTLSGANVLTF
abundance: many; j_gene: TRBJ2-1; d_gene: NA; v_gene: TRBV27; CDR3nt: TGTGCCAGCAACCCACTTTACACCGGGGCGTACAATGAGCAGTTCTTC; CDR3aa: CASNPLYTGAYNEQFF
abundance: NA; j_gene: TRBJ1-2; d_gene: NA; v_gene: TRBV5-1; CDR3nt: TGCGCCAGCAGCTCGGGACCTCGCTATGGCTACACCTTC; CDR3aa: CASSSGPRYGYTF
abundance: few; j_gene: TRBJ2-3; d_gene: TRBD2; v_gene: TRBV7-2; CDR3nt: TGTGCCAGCAGCTTACAAAGCGGGAGAAGCACAGATACGCAGTATTTT; CDR3aa: CASSLQSGRSTDTQYF
abundance: NA; j_gene: TRBJ1-4; d_gene: NA; v_gene: TRBV29-1; CDR3nt: TGCAGCGTCCAACTGGCTAATGAAAAACTGTTTTTT; CDR3aa: CSVQLANEKLFF
abundance: NA; j_gene: TRBJ2-6; d_gene: NA; v_gene: TRBV6-2/TRBV6-3; CDR3nt: TGTGCCAGCAGTTACTCCCCCCGTACCGACAGACACTCTGGGGCCAACGTCCTGACTTTC; CDR3aa: CASSYSPRTDRHSGANVLTF
abundance: many; j_gene: TRBJ1-1; d_gene: NA; v_gene: TRBV29-1; CDR3nt: TGCAGCGTTGGGGGGGGGGATACTGAAGCTTTCTTT; CDR3aa: CSVGGGDTEAFF
abundance: many; j_gene: TRBJ2-1; d_gene: NA; v_gene: TRBV20-1; CDR3nt: TGCAGTGCTAGGGTTCCCCGGGGTGTACGATACAATGAGCAGTTCTTC; CDR3aa: CSARVPRGVRYNEQFF
abundance: many; j_gene: TRBJ2-1; d_gene: NA; v_gene: TRBV6-1; CDR3nt: TGTGCCAGCTGGGGAGGACTTCACAATGAGCAGTTCTTC; CDR3aa: CASWGGLHNEQFF
abundance: many; j_gene: TRBJ2-3; d_gene: TRBD2; v_gene: TRBV29-1; CDR3nt: TGCAGCGCCGCGACTAGCGGCACAGATACGCAGTATTTT; CDR3aa: CSAATSGTDTQYF
abundance: NA; j_gene: TRBJ1-1; d_gene: TRBD1; v_gene: TRBV6-1; CDR3nt: TGTGCCAGCAGGCCCCAAACCACAACCGATGAACAGGGGCAAGCTTTCTTT; CDR3aa: CASRPQTTTDEQGQAFF
abundance: NA; j_gene: TRBJ2-3; d_gene: TRBD1; v_gene: TRBV5-1; CDR3nt: TGCGCCAGCAGTCGAGGGACAGGGTTTCGGACAGATACGCAGTATTTT; CDR3aa: CASSRGTGFRTDTQYF
abundance: NA; j_gene: TRBJ2-3; d_gene: TRBD2; v_gene: TRBV3-1; CDR3nt: TGTGCCAGCAGCCAAGCCCTAGCGGGAAACACAGATACGCAGTATTTT; CDR3aa: CASSQALAGNTDTQYF
abundance: few; j_gene: TRBJ2-2; d_gene: NA; v_gene: TRBV10-3; CDR3nt: TGTGCCACCGCCGGGGGCCTGGGCGGGGAGCTGTTTTTT; CDR3aa: CATAGGLGGELFF
abundance: few; j_gene: TRBJ2-7; d_gene: NA; v_gene: TRBV18; CDR3nt: TGTGCCAGCTCACCACCGAACTCCTACGAGCAGTACTTC; CDR3aa: CASSPPNSYEQYF
abundance: few; j_gene: TRBJ2-5; d_gene: NA; v_gene: TRBV29-1; CDR3nt: TGCAGCGTTGATAGGGATCAAGAGACCCAGTACTTC; CDR3aa: CSVDRDQETQYF
abundance: many; j_gene: TRBJ2-1; d_gene: NA; v_gene: TRBV27; CDR3nt: TGTGCCAGCAGTACGGGAGCGCAGACCTACAATGAGCAGTTCTTC; CDR3aa: CASSTGAQTYNEQFF
abundance: few; j_gene: TRBJ1-5; d_gene: NA; v_gene: TRBV2; CDR3nt: TGTGCCAGCGCGGACAGCTATCAGCCCCAGCATTTT; CDR3aa: CASADSYQPQHF
abundance: few; j_gene: TRBJ1-1; d_gene: NA; v_gene: TRBV29-1; CDR3nt: TGCAGCGTTCAGGTCGGGTCGTCGGAAGCTTTCTTT; CDR3aa: CSVQVGSSEAFF
abundance: NA; j_gene: TRBJ1-3; d_gene: TRBD1; v_gene: TRBV6-2/TRBV6-3; CDR3nt: TGTGCCAGCAGTACCGGGACAGGGGACGGAAACACCATATATTTT; CDR3aa: CASSTGTGDGNTIYF
abundance: many; j_gene: TRBJ2-3; d_gene: TRBD1; v_gene: TRBV12-3/TRBV12-4; CDR3nt: TGTGCCAGCAGTTTATCGTCCGGGGCAGGGGGCAGTTCTACGCAGTATTTT; CDR3aa: CASSLSSGAGGSSTQYF
abundance: few; j_gene: TRBJ2-5; d_gene: TRBD2; v_gene: TRBV10-2; CDR3nt: TGCGCCAGCAGTGTAAGCGGGGGAGAGACCCAGTACTTC; CDR3aa: CASSVSGGETQYF
abundance: many; j_gene: TRBJ2-5; d_gene: NA; v_gene: TRBV10-3; CDR3nt: TGTGCCACCTCTATCGGACGGGACCAAGAGACCCAGTACTTC; CDR3aa: CATSIGRDQETQYF
abundance: NA; j_gene: TRBJ2-7; d_gene: NA; v_gene: TRBV6-1; CDR3nt: TGTGCCAGCAGTGAAGGATGGCAGGCCTACGAGCAGTACTTC; CDR3aa: CASSEGWQAYEQYF
abundance: NA; j_gene: TRBJ1-2; d_gene: NA; v_gene: TRBV14; CDR3nt: TGTGCCAGCAGCCAACTCGCCTATGGCTACACCTTC; CDR3aa: CASSQLAYGYTF
abundance: few; j_gene: TRBJ2-7; d_gene: NA; v_gene: TRBV6-5; CDR3nt: TGTGCCAGCAAGAGCCCAGGGGACTACGAGCAGTACTTC; CDR3aa: CASKSPGDYEQYF
abundance: NA; j_gene: TRBJ2-5; d_gene: NA; v_gene: TRBV5-4; CDR3nt: TGTGCCAGCAGCCCCTTACCGACTGTGTACCAAGAGACCCAGTACTTC; CDR3aa: CASSPLPTVYQETQYF
abundance: many; j_gene: TRBJ2-3; d_gene: TRBD2; v_gene: TRBV10-3; CDR3nt: TGTGCCATCAGTGCTGGGCTAGCGGGACCAGATACGCAGTATTTT; CDR3aa: CAISAGLAGPDTQYF
abundance: NA; j_gene: TRBJ1-5; d_gene: TRBD1; v_gene: TRBV3-1; CDR3nt: TGTGCCAGCAGCGACAGGGGGCTAAATCAGCCCCAGCATTTT; CDR3aa: CASSDRGLNQPQHF
abundance: NA; j_gene: TRBJ2-7; d_gene: NA; v_gene: TRBV28; CDR3nt: TGTGCCAGCAGTAAACAGGCCTACGAGCAGTACTTC; CDR3aa: CASSKQAYEQYF
abundance: NA; j_gene: TRBJ2-3; d_gene: NA; v_gene: TRBV24-1; CDR3nt: TGTGCCACCTCTCCTTCGGCGGGCACAGATACGCAGTATTTT; CDR3aa: CATSPSAGTDTQYF
abundance: NA; j_gene: TRBJ2-3; d_gene: TRBD2; v_gene: TRBV15; CDR3nt: TGTGCCACCAGCAGAGGAACTAGCGGGGGGACAGATACGCAGTATTTT; CDR3aa: CATSRGTSGGTDTQYF
abundance: many; j_gene: TRBJ2-3; d_gene: TRBD1; v_gene: TRBV12-3/TRBV12-4; CDR3nt: TGTGCCAGCAGTTCAGGGGGAGCGGCAGATACGCAGTATTTT; CDR3aa: CASSSGGAADTQYF
abundance: few; j_gene: TRBJ2-1; d_gene: TRBD2; v_gene: TRBV14; CDR3nt: TGTGCCAGCAGCCAAGGAACTAGCGGGAGTTTTAAGTTCTTC; CDR3aa: CASSQGTSGSFKFF